These T cell receptor beta chains were read from a single sample in a study of blood T cell repertoires in COVID-19. Only in-frame clones appear in the TCRdb table, and some are missing; sequencing was by immunoSEQ multiplex PCR. The profile shows about 63,000 clones, around 87% of them singletons. Sequenced sample: peripheral blood. Every receptor here comes from a man in his forties or fifties with active COVID-19. Both conserved end residues are part of each CDR3. D genes are given only for firm matches. The size of a clone is reported for some rows only, either as once, few or many, or as a class for expanded clones.

j_gene: TRBJ2-2
d_gene: TRBD2
abundance: NA
v_gene: TRBV29-1
CDR3aa: CSVATSGRADGELFF
CDR3nt: TGCAGCGTCGCGACTAGCGGGAGGGCCGACGGGGAGCTGTTTTTT

j_gene: TRBJ1-5
d_gene: NA
abundance: NA
v_gene: TRBV2
CDR3aa: CASSEGRVSQPQHF
CDR3nt: TGTGCCAGCAGTGAGGGCAGGGTGTCTCAGCCCCAGCATTTT

j_gene: TRBJ2-1
d_gene: TRBD2
abundance: NA
v_gene: TRBV5-5
CDR3aa: CASSRFSGSSYNEQFF
CDR3nt: TGTGCCAGCAGTCGTTTTAGCGGGAGTTCCTACAATGAGCAGTTCTTC

j_gene: TRBJ1-4
d_gene: TRBD1
abundance: NA
v_gene: TRBV4-1
CDR3aa: CASSQGDRGGGTNEKLFF
CDR3nt: TGCGCCAGCAGCCAAGGGGACAGGGGGGGAGGCACTAATGAAAAACTGTTTTTT

j_gene: TRBJ1-2
d_gene: NA
abundance: NA
v_gene: TRBV20-1
CDR3aa: CSASAGDTNYGYTF
CDR3nt: TGCAGTGCTAGTGCGGGAGACACTAACTATGGCTACACCTTC

j_gene: TRBJ2-2
d_gene: TRBD1
abundance: NA
v_gene: TRBV5-1
CDR3aa: CASSLRQGNTGELFF
CDR3nt: TGCGCCAGCAGCCTCAGACAGGGAAACACCGGGGAGCTGTTTTTT

j_gene: TRBJ2-2
d_gene: TRBD1
abundance: few
v_gene: TRBV5-1
CDR3aa: CASTPTGTGDLGTGELFF
CDR3nt: TGCGCCAGCACTCCAACCGGGACAGGGGATTTGGGCACCGGGGAGCTGTTTTTT

j_gene: TRBJ1-5
d_gene: NA
abundance: NA
v_gene: TRBV2
CDR3aa: CASSGTGGNQPQHF
CDR3nt: TGTGCCAGCAGTGGGACTGGAGGAAATCAGCCCCAGCATTTT

j_gene: TRBJ2-1
d_gene: NA
abundance: NA
v_gene: TRBV27
CDR3aa: CASSLFRDNEQFF
CDR3nt: TGTGCCAGCAGTTTATTTCGCGACAATGAGCAGTTCTTC

j_gene: TRBJ1-1
d_gene: NA
abundance: NA
v_gene: TRBV6-1
CDR3aa: CASSENWNTEAFF
CDR3nt: TGTGCCAGCAGTGAAAACTGGAACACTGAAGCTTTCTTT

j_gene: TRBJ2-3
d_gene: TRBD2
abundance: NA
v_gene: TRBV6-2/TRBV6-3
CDR3aa: CASSSVPPTSGGNTDTQYF
CDR3nt: TGTGCCAGCAGTTCCGTACCTCCTACTAGCGGGGGAAACACAGATACGCAGTATTTT

j_gene: TRBJ2-7
d_gene: TRBD2
abundance: NA
v_gene: TRBV3-1/TRBV3-2
CDR3aa: CASSRRLAGGTEQYF
CDR3nt: TGTGCCAGCAGCCGGCGACTAGCGGGAGGAACCGAGCAGTACTTC

j_gene: TRBJ2-3
d_gene: TRBD1
abundance: NA
v_gene: TRBV5-4
CDR3aa: CASSLDRGLNTQYF
CDR3nt: TGTGCCAGCAGCTTGGACAGGGGGTTGAATACGCAGTATTTT

j_gene: TRBJ1-3
d_gene: NA
abundance: few
v_gene: TRBV11-2
CDR3aa: CASSLVSGHSGNTIYF
CDR3nt: TGTGCCAGCAGCTTAGTTTCCGGACACTCTGGAAACACCATATATTTT

j_gene: TRBJ2-1
d_gene: NA
abundance: NA
v_gene: TRBV6-6
CDR3aa: CASSRGTNEQFF
CDR3nt: TGTGCCAGCAGTAGGGGGACTAACGAGCAGTTCTTC

j_gene: TRBJ2-1
d_gene: TRBD2
abundance: NA
v_gene: TRBV19
CDR3aa: CASSTSGSSYNEQFF
CDR3nt: TGTGCCAGTAGTACTAGCGGGAGCTCCTACAATGAGCAGTTCTTC

j_gene: TRBJ2-5
d_gene: TRBD2
abundance: once
v_gene: TRBV9
CDR3aa: CASTQTSVYQETQYF
CDR3nt: TGTGCCAGCACCCAGACTAGCGTATACCAAGAGACCCAGTACTTC

j_gene: TRBJ2-1
d_gene: TRBD2
abundance: NA
v_gene: TRBV7-2
CDR3aa: CASRGLAGSTYNEQFF
CDR3nt: TGTGCCAGCAGAGGACTAGCGGGCTCTACCTACAATGAGCAGTTCTTC

j_gene: TRBJ1-5
d_gene: NA
abundance: NA
v_gene: TRBV12-5
CDR3aa: CASGSFLYLRGYSNQPQHF
CDR3nt: TGTGCTAGTGGTTCCTTCCTGTACCTGCGGGGCTATAGCAATCAGCCCCAGCATTTT

j_gene: TRBJ2-2
d_gene: TRBD1
abundance: NA
v_gene: TRBV7-3
CDR3aa: CASSLGQGARSGELFF
CDR3nt: TGTGCCAGCAGCTTAGGACAGGGGGCGAGGTCCGGGGAGCTGTTTTTT

j_gene: TRBJ1-1
d_gene: NA
abundance: NA
v_gene: TRBV29-1
CDR3aa: CSVPFTDLMNTEAFF
CDR3nt: TGCAGCGTCCCCTTCACTGATCTCATGAACACTGAAGCTTTCTTT

j_gene: TRBJ2-1
d_gene: NA
abundance: few
v_gene: TRBV6-4
CDR3aa: CASSEQGIYNEQFF
CDR3nt: TGTGCCAGCAGTGAGCAGGGGATCTACAATGAGCAGTTCTTC

j_gene: TRBJ2-7
d_gene: NA
abundance: NA
v_gene: TRBV28
CDR3aa: CASRPPGGSSYEQYF
CDR3nt: TGTGCCAGCAGACCCCCCGGAGGCAGTAGCTACGAGCAGTACTTC

j_gene: TRBJ2-2
d_gene: NA
abundance: NA
v_gene: TRBV6-6
CDR3aa: CASSYGRLRDTGELFF
CDR3nt: TGTGCCAGCAGTTACGGTCGGTTGCGGGACACCGGGGAGCTGTTTTTT

j_gene: TRBJ2-1
d_gene: TRBD2
abundance: NA
v_gene: TRBV5-1
CDR3aa: CASSWTSSLNGYNEQFF
CDR3nt: TGCGCCAGCAGCTGGACTAGCAGCCTAAATGGCTACAATGAGCAGTTCTTC

j_gene: TRBJ1-1
d_gene: NA
abundance: once
v_gene: TRBV19
CDR3aa: CASSPSGLNTEAFF
CDR3nt: TGTGCCAGTAGTCCGTCAGGGTTGAACACTGAAGCTTTCTTT

j_gene: TRBJ2-1
d_gene: TRBD1
abundance: NA
v_gene: TRBV19
CDR3aa: CASSSQDRSDSYNEQFF
CDR3nt: TGTGCCAGTAGTTCCCAGGACAGGTCAGACTCCTACAATGAGCAGTTCTTC

j_gene: TRBJ2-3
d_gene: TRBD2
abundance: NA
v_gene: TRBV24-1
CDR3aa: CATSQTSGTDTQYF
CDR3nt: TGTGCCACCAGCCAGACTAGCGGCACAGATACGCAGTATTTT

j_gene: TRBJ1-3
d_gene: NA
abundance: once
v_gene: TRBV4-2
CDR3aa: CASSQDSDRTSGNTIYF
CDR3nt: TGTGCCAGCAGCCAAGATTCGGACAGAACCTCTGGAAACACCATATATTTT

j_gene: TRBJ1-5
d_gene: NA
abundance: NA
v_gene: TRBV19
CDR3aa: CASSIGWRGRNSNQPQHF
CDR3nt: TGTGCCAGTAGTATAGGGTGGAGGGGACGTAATAGCAATCAGCCCCAGCATTTT

j_gene: TRBJ2-5
d_gene: NA
abundance: NA
v_gene: TRBV7-6
CDR3aa: CASSPSSAQYF
CDR3nt: TGTGCCAGCAGCCCGTCTTCGGCCCAGTACTTC

j_gene: TRBJ2-1
d_gene: TRBD2
abundance: NA
v_gene: TRBV5-1
CDR3aa: CASSFGLAGGGWGSYNEQFF
CDR3nt: TGCGCCAGCAGCTTCGGACTAGCGGGAGGTGGGTGGGGCTCCTACAATGAGCAGTTCTTC

j_gene: TRBJ1-6
d_gene: TRBD1
abundance: NA
v_gene: TRBV6-2/TRBV6-3
CDR3aa: CASSPDRGRSPLHF
CDR3nt: TGTGCCAGCAGTCCAGACAGGGGACGGTCACCCCTCCACTTT

j_gene: TRBJ1-2
d_gene: TRBD1
abundance: NA
v_gene: TRBV5-6
CDR3aa: CASGETGGDGYTF
CDR3nt: TGTGCCAGCGGAGAGACAGGGGGGGACGGCTACACCTTC

j_gene: TRBJ2-1
d_gene: NA
abundance: once
v_gene: TRBV5-1
CDR3aa: CASIPSPSISYNEQFF
CDR3nt: TGCGCCAGCATCCCCAGTCCTAGCATCTCCTACAATGAGCAGTTCTTC

j_gene: TRBJ2-2
d_gene: TRBD2
abundance: NA
v_gene: TRBV7-2
CDR3aa: CASSQAGTNTGELFF
CDR3nt: TGTGCCAGCAGTCAAGCGGGAACGAACACCGGGGAGCTGTTTTTT

j_gene: TRBJ1-6
d_gene: TRBD1
abundance: NA
v_gene: TRBV10-3
CDR3aa: CAISGTRDSNNSPLHF
CDR3nt: TGTGCCATCAGTGGTACGCGGGACAGTAATAATTCACCCCTCCACTTT

j_gene: TRBJ1-3
d_gene: NA
abundance: many
v_gene: TRBV4-3
CDR3aa: CASSQDHAGGNTIYF
CDR3nt: TGCGCCAGCAGCCAAGATCATGCAGGTGGAAACACCATATATTTT

j_gene: TRBJ2-2
d_gene: TRBD2
abundance: once
v_gene: TRBV7-9
CDR3aa: CASSREGLSGELFF
CDR3nt: TGTGCCAGCTCGAGGGAGGGGCTTTCCGGGGAGCTGTTTTTT

j_gene: TRBJ1-1
d_gene: TRBD1
abundance: NA
v_gene: TRBV11-3
CDR3aa: CASAAGQGTEAFF
CDR3nt: TGTGCCAGCGCGGCGGGACAGGGCACTGAAGCTTTCTTT

j_gene: TRBJ2-1
d_gene: NA
abundance: NA
v_gene: TRBV10-3
CDR3aa: CATLPADSYNEQFF
CDR3nt: TGTGCCACCCTCCCCGCAGACTCCTACAATGAGCAGTTCTTC

j_gene: TRBJ1-2
d_gene: NA
abundance: NA
v_gene: TRBV28
CDR3aa: CASHRIRSYGYTF
CDR3nt: TGTGCCAGCCACAGGATCCGAAGCTATGGCTACACCTTC

j_gene: TRBJ2-1
d_gene: TRBD2
abundance: once
v_gene: TRBV11-3
CDR3aa: CASSLRPPEAGAGNEQFF
CDR3nt: TGTGCCAGCAGCTTAAGGCCTCCAGAAGCGGGAGCAGGAAATGAGCAGTTCTTC

j_gene: TRBJ2-1
d_gene: TRBD2
abundance: NA
v_gene: TRBV7-2
CDR3aa: CASSWTSGDYNEQFF
CDR3nt: TGTGCCAGCAGCTGGACTAGCGGAGACTACAATGAGCAGTTCTTC

j_gene: TRBJ2-5
d_gene: NA
abundance: NA
v_gene: TRBV10-1
CDR3aa: CASSCGRETQYF
CDR3nt: TGCGCCAGCAGCTGTGGGAGGGAGACCCAGTACTTC

j_gene: TRBJ2-5
d_gene: NA
abundance: NA
v_gene: TRBV7-9
CDR3aa: CASSLGLERETQYF
CDR3nt: TGTGCCAGCAGCTTAGGATTAGAGAGAGAGACCCAGTACTTC

j_gene: TRBJ2-2
d_gene: NA
abundance: NA
v_gene: TRBV12-3/TRBV12-4
CDR3aa: CASSFRGTGELFF
CDR3nt: TGTGCCAGCAGTTTCCGGGGAACCGGGGAGCTGTTTTTT

j_gene: TRBJ1-6
d_gene: TRBD1
abundance: NA
v_gene: TRBV6-5
CDR3aa: CATLQGRLIDSPLHF
CDR3nt: TGTGCCACCTTACAGGGGAGGCTTATCGATTCACCCCTCCACTTT

j_gene: TRBJ2-1
d_gene: NA
abundance: NA
v_gene: TRBV12-3/TRBV12-4
CDR3aa: CASSSRNEQFF
CDR3nt: TGTGCCAGCTCTAGCCGCAATGAGCAGTTCTTC

j_gene: TRBJ2-7
d_gene: TRBD1
abundance: NA
v_gene: TRBV6-1
CDR3aa: CASSEQTGGVWSYEQYF
CDR3nt: TGTGCCAGCAGTGAACAGACAGGGGGCGTATGGTCCTACGAGCAGTACTTC

j_gene: TRBJ1-5
d_gene: NA
abundance: NA
v_gene: TRBV6-5
CDR3aa: CASRGLRGNQPQHF
CDR3nt: TGTGCCAGCAGGGGGCTGAGAGGCAATCAGCCCCAGCATTTT

j_gene: TRBJ2-5
d_gene: TRBD1
abundance: NA
v_gene: TRBV28
CDR3aa: CASSVWGQGGETQYF
CDR3nt: TGTGCCAGCAGTGTTTGGGGACAGGGTGGCGAGACCCAGTACTTC